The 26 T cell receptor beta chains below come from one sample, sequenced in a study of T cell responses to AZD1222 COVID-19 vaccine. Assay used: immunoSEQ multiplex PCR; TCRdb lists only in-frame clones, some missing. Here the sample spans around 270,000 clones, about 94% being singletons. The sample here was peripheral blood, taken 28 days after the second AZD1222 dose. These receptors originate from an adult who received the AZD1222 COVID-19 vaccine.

This chain's CDR3 is CSVEGGLEQETQYF. The CDR3 bases are TGCAGCGTTGAGGGGGGACTTGAACAAGAGACCCAGTACTTC. This chain uses TRBV29-1 with TRBJ2-5; weak D call: TRBD2 (6 bases). This CDR3 has 14 amino acids. V lost 3 bases and J lost 2, with 13 bases in between. The V gene's germline CDR1 is SQVTM and CDR2 ANQGSEA.

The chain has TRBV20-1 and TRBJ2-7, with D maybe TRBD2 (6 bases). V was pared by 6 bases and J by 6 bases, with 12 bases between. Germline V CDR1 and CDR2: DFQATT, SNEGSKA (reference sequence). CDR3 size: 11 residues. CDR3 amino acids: CSAEGRSEQYF. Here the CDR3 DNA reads TGCAGTGCGGAGGGAAGAAGCGAGCAGTACTTC.

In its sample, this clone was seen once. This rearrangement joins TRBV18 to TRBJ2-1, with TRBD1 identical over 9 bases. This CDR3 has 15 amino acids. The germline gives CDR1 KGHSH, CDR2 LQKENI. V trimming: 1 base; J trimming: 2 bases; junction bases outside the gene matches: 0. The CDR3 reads CASSPRQGAYNEQFF. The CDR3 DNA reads TGTGCCAGCTCACCACGACAGGGGGCCTACAATGAGCAGTTCTTC.

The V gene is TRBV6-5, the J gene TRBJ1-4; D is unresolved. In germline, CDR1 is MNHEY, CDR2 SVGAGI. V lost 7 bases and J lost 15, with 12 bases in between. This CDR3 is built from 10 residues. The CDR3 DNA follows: TGTGCCAGCAAGAAAGCGGAATTGTTTTTT. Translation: CASKKAELFF.

CDR3 nucleotide sequence: TGTGCCAGCAGTTTTAATAAGGCAACTAATGAAAAACTGTTTTTT. Encoded protein: CASSFNKATNEKLFF. The chain has TRBV2 and TRBJ1-4; no firm D call. Germline V CDR1 and CDR2: SNHLY, FYNNEI. V lost 5 bases, J lost 0 bases, and 10 bases lay in between. The CDR3 is made up of 15 amino acids. Full variable domain (remainder filled in from reference TRBV2 and TRBJ1-4): EPEVTQTPSHQVTQMGQEVILRCVPISNHLYFYWYRQILGQKVEFLVSFYNNEISEKSEIFDDQFSVERPDGSNFTLKIRSTKLEDSAMYFCASSFNKATNEKLFFGSGTQLSVL.

The CDR3 coding sequence is TGTGCCAGCAGTTTACGGACACACTATGGCTACACCTTC. Amino acid sequence: CASSLRTHYGYTF. The V gene is TRBV28, the J gene TRBJ1-2, with a tentative D call TRBD1 (5 bases). V was cut by 2 bases and J by 3 bases, with 7 bases left in between. CDR1 is MDHEN and CDR2 is SYDVKM in the germline V gene. There are 13 residues in the CDR3.

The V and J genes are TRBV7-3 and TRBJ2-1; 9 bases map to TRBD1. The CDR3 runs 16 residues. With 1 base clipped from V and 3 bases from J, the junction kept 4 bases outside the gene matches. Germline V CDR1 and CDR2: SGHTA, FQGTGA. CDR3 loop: CASSLKGQGIYNEQFF. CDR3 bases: TGTGCCAGCAGCTTAAAAGGACAGGGGATCTACAATGAGCAGTTCTTC.

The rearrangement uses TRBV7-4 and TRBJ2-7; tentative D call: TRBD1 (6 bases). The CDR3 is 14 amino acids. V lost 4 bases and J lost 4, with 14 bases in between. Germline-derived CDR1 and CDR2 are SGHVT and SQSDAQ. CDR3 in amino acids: CASSSRQELYEQYF. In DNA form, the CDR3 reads TGTGCCAGCAGCTCTCGACAGGAGTTATACGAGCAGTACTTC. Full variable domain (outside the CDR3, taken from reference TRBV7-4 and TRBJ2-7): GAGVSQSPRYKVAKRGRDVALRCDSISGHVTLYWYRQTLGQGSEVLTYSQSDAQRDKSGRPSGRFSAERPERSVSTLKIQRTEQGDSAVYLCASSSRQELYEQYFGPGTRLTVT.

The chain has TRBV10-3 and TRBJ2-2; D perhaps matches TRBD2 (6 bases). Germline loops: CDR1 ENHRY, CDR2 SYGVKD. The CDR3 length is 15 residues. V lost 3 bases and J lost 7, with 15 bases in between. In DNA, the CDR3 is TGTGCCATCAGTGACACTACTAGCCGGGTCGGGGAGCTGTTTTTT. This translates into CAISDTTSRVGELFF.

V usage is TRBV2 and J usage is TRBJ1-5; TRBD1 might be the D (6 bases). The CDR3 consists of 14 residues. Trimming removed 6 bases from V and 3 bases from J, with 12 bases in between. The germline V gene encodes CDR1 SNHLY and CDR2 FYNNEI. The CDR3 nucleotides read TGTGCCAGCAGCGAGGGGGAGAACAATCAGCCCCAGCATTTT. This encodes CASSEGENNQPQHF.

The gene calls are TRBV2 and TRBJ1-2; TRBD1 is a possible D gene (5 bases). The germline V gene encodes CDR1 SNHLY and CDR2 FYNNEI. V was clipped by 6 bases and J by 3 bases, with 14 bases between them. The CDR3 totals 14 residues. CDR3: CASSSTGTDYGYTF. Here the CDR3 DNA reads TGTGCCAGCAGCAGCACCGGGACCGACTATGGCTACACCTTC. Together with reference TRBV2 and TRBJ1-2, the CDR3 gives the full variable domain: EPEVTQTPSHQVTQMGQEVILRCVPISNHLYFYWYRQILGQKVEFLVSFYNNEISEKSEIFDDQFSVERPDGSNFTLKIRSTKLEDSAMYFCASSSTGTDYGYTFGSGTRLTVV.

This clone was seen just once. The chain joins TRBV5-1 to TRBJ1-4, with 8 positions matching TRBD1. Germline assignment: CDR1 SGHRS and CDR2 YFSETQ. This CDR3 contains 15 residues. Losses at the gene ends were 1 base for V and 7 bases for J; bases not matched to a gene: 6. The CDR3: CASSLSQGAGEKLFF. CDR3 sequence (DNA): TGCGCCAGCAGCTTGTCCCAGGGGGCGGGTGAAAAACTGTTTTTT.

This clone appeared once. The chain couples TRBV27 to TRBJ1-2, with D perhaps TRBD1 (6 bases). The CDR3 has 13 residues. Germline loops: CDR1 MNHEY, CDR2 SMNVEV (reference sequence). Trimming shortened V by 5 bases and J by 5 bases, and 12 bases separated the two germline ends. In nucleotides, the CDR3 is TGTGCCAGCAGTGCACAGGGCGTTTATGGCTACACCTTC. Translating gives CASSAQGVYGYTF.

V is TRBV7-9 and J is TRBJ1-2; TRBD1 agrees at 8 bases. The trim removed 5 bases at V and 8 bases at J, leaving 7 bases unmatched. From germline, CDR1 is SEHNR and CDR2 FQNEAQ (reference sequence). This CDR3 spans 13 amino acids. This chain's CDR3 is CASSGGQGGGYTF. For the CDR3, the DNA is TGTGCCAGCAGCGGAGGACAGGGTGGGGGCTACACCTTC.

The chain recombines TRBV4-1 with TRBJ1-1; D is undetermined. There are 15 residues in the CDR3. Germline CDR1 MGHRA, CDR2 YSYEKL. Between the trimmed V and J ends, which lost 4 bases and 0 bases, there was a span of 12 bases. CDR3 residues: CASSLTGRMNTEAFF. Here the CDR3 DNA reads TGCGCCAGCAGCCTGACCGGTCGGATGAACACTGAAGCTTTCTTT.

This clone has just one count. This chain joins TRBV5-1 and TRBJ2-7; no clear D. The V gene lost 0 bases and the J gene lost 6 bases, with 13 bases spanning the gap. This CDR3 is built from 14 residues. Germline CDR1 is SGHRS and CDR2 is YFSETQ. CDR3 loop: CASSLGSYPAEQYF. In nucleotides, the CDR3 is TGCGCCAGCAGCTTGGGATCCTATCCAGCCGAGCAGTACTTC. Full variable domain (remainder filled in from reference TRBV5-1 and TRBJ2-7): KAGVTQTPRYLIKTRGQQVTLSCSPISGHRSVSWYQQTPGQGLQFLFEYFSETQRNKGNFPGRFSGRQFSNSRSEMNVSTLELGDSALYLCASSLGSYPAEQYFGPGTRLTVT.

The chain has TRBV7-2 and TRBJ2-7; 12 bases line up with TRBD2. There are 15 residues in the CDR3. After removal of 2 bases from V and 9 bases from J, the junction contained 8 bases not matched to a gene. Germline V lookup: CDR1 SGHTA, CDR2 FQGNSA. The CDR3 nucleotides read TGTGCCAGCAGCTTATTGACTAGCGGGAGTTCTCGGCAGTACTTC. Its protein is CASSLLTSGSSRQYF.

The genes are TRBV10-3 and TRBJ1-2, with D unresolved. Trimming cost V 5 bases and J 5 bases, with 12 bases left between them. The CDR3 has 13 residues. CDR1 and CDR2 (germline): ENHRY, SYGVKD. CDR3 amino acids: CAISYTAGYGYTF. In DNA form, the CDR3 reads TGTGCCATCAGTTACACCGCGGGATATGGCTACACCTTC.

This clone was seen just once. CDR3 sequence reads: CASSSPYYGQALKTQYF. The CDR3, as DNA: TGTGCCAGCAGCTCCCCTTACTACGGACAGGCGTTGAAGACCCAGTACTTC. The chain has TRBV7-6 and TRBJ2-5; TRBD1 agrees at 7 bases. J was trimmed by 6 bases and V by 4 bases; bases with no gene match: 17. Germline V gene lookup returns CDR1 SGHVS and CDR2 FNYEAQ. There are 17 residues in the CDR3.

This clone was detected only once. Here the CDR3 DNA reads TGCGCCAGCAGCTTGGAAGGGGGCGGAGCAGATACGCAGTATTTT. Its protein is CASSLEGGGADTQYF. The chain joins TRBV5-1 to TRBJ2-3, with 7 positions matching TRBD1. Trimming cost V 0 bases and J 4 bases; bases outside gene matches: 5. Germline-derived CDR1 and CDR2 are SGHRS and YFSETQ. The CDR3 is made up of 15 amino acids.

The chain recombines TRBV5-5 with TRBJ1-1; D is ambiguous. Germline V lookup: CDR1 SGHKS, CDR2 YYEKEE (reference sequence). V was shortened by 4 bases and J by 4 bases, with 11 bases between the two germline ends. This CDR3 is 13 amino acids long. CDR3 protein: CASSKTLGTEAFF. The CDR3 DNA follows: TGTGCCAGCAGCAAGACCTTGGGCACTGAAGCTTTCTTT.

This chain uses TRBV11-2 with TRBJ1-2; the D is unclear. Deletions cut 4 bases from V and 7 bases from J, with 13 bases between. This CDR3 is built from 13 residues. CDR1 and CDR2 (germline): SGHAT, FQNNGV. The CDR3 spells CASSSRGTLGYTF. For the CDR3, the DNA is TGTGCCAGCAGCTCCCGTGGTACGCTTGGCTACACCTTC.

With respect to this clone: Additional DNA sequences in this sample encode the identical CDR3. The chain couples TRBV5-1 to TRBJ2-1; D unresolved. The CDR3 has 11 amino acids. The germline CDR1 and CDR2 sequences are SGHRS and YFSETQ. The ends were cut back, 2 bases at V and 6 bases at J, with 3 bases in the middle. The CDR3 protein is CASSLGNEQFF. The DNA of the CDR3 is TGCGCCAGCAGCTTAGGCAATGAGCAGTTCTTC. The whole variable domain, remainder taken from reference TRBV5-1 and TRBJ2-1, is KAGVTQTPRYLIKTRGQQVTLSCSPISGHRSVSWYQQTPGQGLQFLFEYFSETQRNKGNFPGRFSGRQFSNSRSEMNVSTLELGDSALYLCASSLGNEQFFGPGTRLTVL.

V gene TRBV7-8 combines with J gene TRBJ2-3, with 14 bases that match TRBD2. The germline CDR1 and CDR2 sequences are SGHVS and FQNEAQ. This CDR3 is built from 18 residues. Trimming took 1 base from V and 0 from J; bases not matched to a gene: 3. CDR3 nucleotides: TGTGCCAGCAGCTTAGGGACTAGCGGGAGGTCTAGCACAGATACGCAGTATTTT. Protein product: CASSLGTSGRSSTDTQYF.

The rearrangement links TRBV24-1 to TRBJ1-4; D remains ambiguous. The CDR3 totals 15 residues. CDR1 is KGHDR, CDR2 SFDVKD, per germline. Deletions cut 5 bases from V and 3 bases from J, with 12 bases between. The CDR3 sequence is CATSARDGANEKLFF. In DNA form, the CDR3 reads TGTGCCACCAGTGCTAGGGATGGGGCTAATGAAAAACTGTTTTTT.

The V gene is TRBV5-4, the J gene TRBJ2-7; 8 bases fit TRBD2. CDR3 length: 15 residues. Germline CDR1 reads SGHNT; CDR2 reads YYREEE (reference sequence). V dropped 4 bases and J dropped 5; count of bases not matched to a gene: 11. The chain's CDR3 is CASSLGGAGVNEQYF. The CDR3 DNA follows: TGTGCCAGCAGCCTCGGGGGGGCGGGGGTAAACGAGCAGTACTTC.